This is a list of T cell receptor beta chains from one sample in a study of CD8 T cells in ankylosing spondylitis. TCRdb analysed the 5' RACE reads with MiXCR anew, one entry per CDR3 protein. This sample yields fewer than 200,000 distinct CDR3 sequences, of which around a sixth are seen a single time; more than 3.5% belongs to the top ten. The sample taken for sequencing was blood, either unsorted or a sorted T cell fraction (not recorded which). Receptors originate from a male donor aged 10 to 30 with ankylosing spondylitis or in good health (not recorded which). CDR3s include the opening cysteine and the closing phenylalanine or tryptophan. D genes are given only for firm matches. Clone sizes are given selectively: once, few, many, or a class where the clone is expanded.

CASSLHPGGTDTQYF	TGTGCCAGCTCACTTCACCCGGGAGGAACAGATACGCAGTATTTT	few	TRBD2	TRBJ2-3	TRBV18
CATAAVNTEAFF	TGTGCCACCGCAGCCGTGAACACTGAAGCTTTCTTT	many	.	TRBJ1-1	TRBV7-9
CASSLFSGVVYSGANVLTF	TGTGCCAGCAGTTTATTTTCGGGGGTGGTGTATTCCGGGGCCAACGTCCTGACTTTC	.	.	TRBJ2-6	TRBV27
CRRRANTEAFF	TGCAGGAGACGAGCTAACACTGAAGCTTTCTTT	.	.	TRBJ1-1	TRBV29-1
CASSQVREWYNEQFF	TGCGCCAGCAGCCAAGTGCGGGAGTGGTACAATGAGCAGTTCTTC	many	TRBD2	TRBJ2-1	TRBV4-3
CSVSREGQGLDGYTF	TGCAGCGTTTCTCGGGAGGGGCAGGGTTTGGATGGCTACACCTTC	many	.	TRBJ1-2	TRBV29-1
CASSVGGPAGELFF	TGTGCCAGCAGCGTAGGAGGGCCAGCCGGGGAGCTGTTTTTT	many	.	TRBJ2-2	TRBV9
CASSPGQGVGYGYTF	TGTGCCAGCAGTCCAGGACAGGGGGTAGGCTATGGCTACACCTTC	many	TRBD1	TRBJ1-2	TRBV6-5
CSARPSGRRSTDTQYF	TGCAGTGCTAGACCTAGCGGGAGGCGGAGCACAGATACGCAGTATTTT	many	TRBD2	TRBJ2-3	TRBV20-1
CASSSVQRNADTQYF	TGCGCCAGCAGCTCCGTGCAGCGGAACGCAGATACGCAGTATTTT	many	.	TRBJ2-3	TRBV5-1
CATSDFDGAGQFF	TGTGCCACCAGTGATTTCGACGGGGCGGGTCAGTTCTTC	many	.	TRBJ2-1	TRBV24-1
CSATLPGNEQFF	TGCAGTGCCACCCTCCCGGGGAATGAGCAGTTCTTC	.	.	TRBJ2-1	TRBV20-1
CASTGGSYNEQFF	TGTGCCAGCACCGGGGGGTCCTACAATGAGCAGTTCTTC	many	TRBD2	TRBJ2-1	TRBV27
CASSWGRGGGTDTQYF	TGTGCCAGCAGCTGGGGGAGGGGCGGCGGCACAGATACGCAGTATTTT	many	TRBD2	TRBJ2-3	TRBV7-2
CASSDRATDTQYF	TGTGCCAGCAGTGACAGGGCCACAGATACGCAGTATTTT	many	.	TRBJ2-3	TRBV2
CASSLASTGQLTF	TGCGCCAGCAGCTTGGCATCCACAGGACAGCTCACCTTC	many	.	TRBJ1-2	TRBV5-1
CASSLVENTGELFF	TGTGCCAGCAGCTTAGTTGAGAACACCGGGGAGCTGTTTTTT	many	.	TRBJ2-2	TRBV7-2
CASSHGDRGLDTQYF	TGTGCCAGCAGCCATGGGGACAGGGGGCTGGATACGCAGTATTTT	many	TRBD1	TRBJ2-3	TRBV4-2
CSVAKAQETQYF	TGCAGCGTTGCGAAGGCACAAGAGACCCAGTACTTC	.	.	TRBJ2-5	TRBV29-1
CASRSYRVDGGELFF	TGTGCCAGCCGTTCCTACAGGGTCGATGGCGGGGAGCTGTTTTTT	.	.	TRBJ2-2	TRBV21-1
CASSPGTGEKTQYF	TGCGCCAGCAGCCCTGGGACCGGGGAGAAGACCCAGTACTTC	many	.	TRBJ2-5	TRBV4-3
CASSFPGGMGGGTQYF	TGTGCCAGCAGTTTCCCGGGGGGCATGGGGGGAGGGACCCAGTACTTC	many	.	TRBJ2-5	TRBV11-2
CASSLALRISGTNEQFF	TGCGCCAGCAGCTTGGCCCTTCGTATAAGCGGGACCAATGAGCAGTTCTTC	many	TRBD2	TRBJ2-1	TRBV5-1
CASSLSGQNSPLHF	TGTGCCAGCAGCTTATCCGGACAGAATTCACCCCTCCACTTT	many	.	TRBJ1-6	TRBV7-9
CASSLGEGNIQYF	TGTGCCAGCAGCTTAGGGGAGGGAAACATTCAGTACTTC	.	TRBD2	TRBJ2-4	TRBV7-9
CSATGTSETQYF	TGCAGTGCGACAGGGACTTCGGAGACCCAGTACTTC	.	.	TRBJ2-5	TRBV20-1
CSARRDSNQPQHF	TGCAGTGCTAGACGGGACAGCAATCAGCCCCAGCATTTT	many	.	TRBJ1-5	TRBV20-1
CSARGDTGELFF	TGCAGTGCTCGGGGAGACACCGGGGAGCTGTTTTTT	few	.	TRBJ2-2	TRBV20-1
CSARGLAGANTGELFF	TGCAGTGCTAGGGGACTAGCGGGAGCGAACACCGGGGAGCTGTTTTTT	.	TRBD2	TRBJ2-2	TRBV20-1
CASSWNFANEQFF	TGCGCCAGCAGCTGGAATTTTGCCAATGAGCAGTTCTTC	few	.	TRBJ2-1	TRBV5-1
CASSQEAAGWSYTF	TGCGCCAGCAGCCAAGAAGCGGCAGGATGGAGCTACACCTTC	many	.	TRBJ1-2	TRBV4-1
CASSQEKAYEQYF	TGTGCCAGCAGCCAAGAGAAGGCCTACGAGCAGTACTTC	many	.	TRBJ2-7	TRBV4-2
CASSHWHLSSYEQYF	TGTGCCAGCAGCCACTGGCATTTGAGCTCCTACGAGCAGTACTTC	many	.	TRBJ2-7	TRBV14
CASFSGNTNEQFF	TGTGCCAGCTTCAGCGGGAATACGAATGAGCAGTTCTTC	many	TRBD2	TRBJ2-1	TRBV2
CASTQTGGWAEAFF	TGTGCCAGCACCCAGACAGGGGGTTGGGCTGAAGCTTTCTTT	many	TRBD1	TRBJ1-1	TRBV27
CAWSQRHTQYF	TGTGCCTGGAGCCAGAGACATACGCAGTATTTT	many	.	TRBJ2-3	TRBV30
CASSNYLAKNIQYF	TGTGCCAGCAGTAACTACCTAGCCAAAAACATTCAGTACTTC	many	.	TRBJ2-4	TRBV12-3/TRBV12-4
CSAEFRSGLARNEQFF	TGCAGCGCCGAGTTTCGGTCGGGACTAGCGAGAAATGAGCAGTTCTTC	many	TRBD2	TRBJ2-1	TRBV29-1
CSVVLAGANEQFF	TGCAGCGTTGTGCTAGCGGGAGCTAATGAGCAGTTCTTC	many	TRBD2	TRBJ2-1	TRBV29-1
CSASYPPPEADTQYF	TGCAGTGCTAGTTACCCGCCCCCGGAGGCAGATACGCAGTATTTT	many	.	TRBJ2-3	TRBV20-1
CASSLMGQNNYGYTF	TGTGCCAGCAGTTTAATGGGACAAAATAACTATGGCTACACCTTC	.	.	TRBJ1-2	TRBV12-3/TRBV12-4